Each of the 23 T cell receptor beta chains below was sequenced from the same sample in a study of long-term antiretroviral therapy in people with HIV. The authors ran the immunoSEQ assay, v3.0, at survey level. Assay used: immunoSEQ multiplex PCR; TCRdb lists only in-frame clones, some missing. Found here are some 12,000 clones, roughly 80% of them singletons; the top ten hold about an eighth. Here the sequenced sample was unsorted PBMCs, taken 1.2 years after starting antiretroviral therapy. Receptors were obtained from a man aged 35 to 55 with HIV.

This chain joins TRBV7-3 and TRBJ2-3; either TRBD1 or TRBD2 may fit D (6 bases each). Germline CDR1 SGHTA, CDR2 FQGTGA. V dropped 1 base and J dropped 3 bases, with 11 bases sitting between them. The CDR3 totals 15 residues. CDR3 nucleotide sequence: TGTGCCAGCAGCTTAATTGGAGGGGGTACAGATACGCAGTATTTT. This sequence encodes CASSLIGGGTDTQYF. Supplemented by reference TRBV7-3 and TRBJ2-3, the full variable domain reads GAGVSQTPSNKVTEKGKYVELRCDPISGHTALYWYRQSLGQGPEFLIYFQGTGAADDSGLPNDRFFAVRPEGSVSTLKIQRTERGDSAVYLCASSLIGGGTDTQYFGPGTRLTVL.

CDR3 sequence reads: CASSLAGGPGNTIYF. CDR3 bases: TGTGCCAGCAGCTTAGCGGGGGGGCCCGGAAACACCATATATTTT. This sequence joins TRBV11-2 and TRBJ1-3, with a possible D match to TRBD1 (6 bases). The CDR3 length is 15 residues. V lost 1 base to trimming and J lost 4 bases, with 11 bases between them. The germline gives CDR1 SGHAT, CDR2 FQNNGV.

This sequence joins TRBV5-6 and TRBJ1-1, with a tentative D call TRBD1 (5 bases). This CDR3 has 13 residues. The germline V gene encodes CDR1 SGHDT and CDR2 YYEEEE. Trimming stripped 3 bases from V and 1 base from J, with 7 bases between. The CDR3 reads CASSSQGNTEAFF. In DNA, the CDR3 is TGTGCCAGCAGCTCCCAGGGGAACACTGAAGCTTTCTTT.

V usage is TRBV10-2 and J usage is TRBJ2-7; 11 bases match TRBD2. After removal of 6 bases from V and 1 base from J, the junction contained 5 bases not matched to a gene. The CDR3 runs 15 residues. Per the germline V gene, CDR1 is WSHSY and CDR2 is SAAADI. CDR3 sequence (DNA): TGCGCCAGCAGAGCTCTAGCGGGGGGTTCCTACGAGCAGTACTTC. Translating it yields CASRALAGGSYEQYF.

The chain carries TRBV10-3 and TRBJ2-7; TRBD1 aligns across 9 bases. Germline V gene sequence: CDR1 ENHRY, CDR2 SYGVKD. This CDR3 contains 15 residues. The trim removed 2 bases at V and 2 bases at J, leaving 4 bases unmatched. The CDR3 region has the DNA TGTGCCATCAGTGAGGAGACAGGGGGTACCTACGAGCAGTACTTC. This gives the protein CAISEETGGTYEQYF.

This clone came up a few times. Written as DNA, the CDR3 is TGTGCCAGCAGTGATAGGTTCGGCGGGACGAGCACAGATACGCAGTATTTT. Amino acid sequence: CASSDRFGGTSTDTQYF. V usage is TRBV2 and J usage is TRBJ2-3; D is possibly TRBD2 (6 bases). Trimming took off 3 bases at V and 0 bases at J, with 16 bases between the two ends. The CDR3 sequence is 17 residues long. Germline CDR1 is SNHLY and CDR2 is FYNNEI.

V gene TRBV7-9 combines with J gene TRBJ2-6; the match to TRBD1 covers 7 bases. Trimming at V came to 5 bases and at J to 1 base, leaving 5 bases not matched to a gene. Germline V gives CDR1 SEHNR, CDR2 FQNEAQ (reference sequence). CDR3 size: 16 residues. CDR3 protein: CASSRQGPSGANVLTF. In DNA form, the CDR3 reads TGTGCCAGCAGCCGACAGGGTCCTTCTGGGGCCAACGTCCTGACTTTC.

V is TRBV4-1 and J is TRBJ1-3; D not certain. The germline CDR1 and CDR2 sequences are MGHRA and YSYEKL. The CDR3 runs 16 residues. V lost 0 bases and J lost 3, with 12 bases in between. The CDR3 sequence is CASSQDSAAFGNTIYF. In nucleotides, the CDR3 is TGCGCCAGCAGCCAAGACTCCGCAGCCTTTGGAAACACCATATATTTT.

This CDR3 reads CASSMTGTGDYEQYF. The CDR3 bases are TGTGCCAGCAGTATGACCGGGACAGGGGACTACGAGCAGTACTTC. The V call is TRBV6-5, the J call TRBJ2-7; 10 bases are a match to TRBD1. Trimming took 5 bases from V and 3 from J; bases not matched to a gene: 7. In germline, CDR1 is MNHEY, CDR2 SVGAGI. This CDR3 comprises 15 residues.

This clone was found a few times. The rearrangement uses TRBV18 and TRBJ2-7, with 7 bases lining up with TRBD1. This CDR3 has 18 residues. In germline, CDR1 is KGHSH, CDR2 LQKENI. After removal of 5 bases from V and 4 bases from J, the junction contained 20 bases not matched to a gene. The CDR3 region has the DNA TGTGCCAGCTCAACCGGGACAGTGCCCGGAGAGAGACTTTACGAGCAGTACTTC. Protein sequence: CASSTGTVPGERLYEQYF.

The chain couples TRBV6-5 to TRBJ1-1; 10 positions match TRBD1. V trimming: 6 bases; J trimming: 5 bases; junction bases outside the gene matches: 9. Germline V gene lookup returns CDR1 MNHEY and CDR2 SVGAGI. The CDR3 totals 15 residues. The CDR3 spells CASSGTGALITEAFF. The CDR3 DNA reads TGTGCCAGCAGCGGGACAGGGGCTTTGATTACTGAAGCTTTCTTT.

The rearrangement joins TRBV2 to TRBJ1-1; 7 bases match TRBD1. Germline lookup yields CDR1 SNHLY and CDR2 FYNNEI. The CDR3 runs 12 residues. The V gene end was trimmed by 2 bases and the J gene end by 11 bases; junction bases not matched to a gene: 5. The CDR3 region is CASSEMDRRAFF. The CDR3 bases are TGTGCCAGCAGTGAAATGGACAGGAGGGCTTTCTTT.

The chain joins TRBV30 to TRBJ1-1; D ambiguous. The CDR3 covers 11 residues. Germline assignment: CDR1 GTSNPN and CDR2 SVGIG (reference sequence). CDR3 sequence: CARKMNTEAFF. The DNA of the CDR3 is TGTGCTCGGAAAATGAACACTGAAGCTTTCTTT. The full variable domain, in which reference TRBV30 and TRBJ1-1 provide the parts outside the CDR3, is SQTIHQWPATLVQPVGSPLSLECTVEGTSNPNLYWYRQAAGRGLQLLFYSVGIGQISSEVPQNLSASRPQDRQFILSSKKLLLSDSGFYLCARKMNTEAFFGQGTRLTVV.

This clone has only a few counts. V gene TRBV5-8 combines with J gene TRBJ1-1; 8 positions agree with TRBD1. Trimming took 2 bases from V and 5 from J; bases not matched to a gene: 8. In germline, CDR1 is SGHTS, CDR2 YDEGEE. The CDR3 length is 15 residues. DNA for the CDR3: TGTGCCAGCAGCTTCCGAAGACAGGGGATAACTGAAGCTTTCTTT. It encodes CASSFRRQGITEAFF.

This chain links TRBV5-1 with TRBJ2-7; 7 positions agree with TRBD2. Germline CDR1 and CDR2: SGHRS and YFSETQ. The CDR3 length is 12 residues. The CDR3 sequence: CAPGRGSREQYF. DNA for the CDR3: TGCGCTCCAGGGCGGGGGAGTCGCGAGCAGTACTTC.

This clone was counted only a few times. CDR3 residues: CASSGRGHGGYTF. CDR3 coding DNA: TGTGCCAGCAGCGGGAGGGGGCACGGCGGCTACACCTTC. The chain is built from TRBV6-5 and TRBJ1-2; 7 bases fit TRBD1. The CDR3 length is 13 residues. The ends lost 6 bases at V and 8 bases at J; junction bases unmatched: 9. Germline loops: CDR1 MNHEY, CDR2 SVGAGI.

This rearrangement joins TRBV7-9 to TRBJ2-4, with TRBD1 as a possible D gene (5 bases). Germline CDR1 SEHNR, CDR2 FQNEAQ (reference sequence). The CDR3 is 13 amino acids. V lost 5 bases to trimming and J lost 6 bases, with 11 bases between them. The CDR3: CASSQYDRNIQYF. CDR3 DNA: TGTGCCAGCAGCCAATATGACAGAAACATTCAGTACTTC.

CDR3 loop: CASSEERDTEAFF. The CDR3 coding sequence is TGTGCCAGCAGCGAAGAACGGGACACTGAAGCTTTCTTT. The chain couples TRBV28 to TRBJ1-1; D not resolved. CDR1 is MDHEN, CDR2 SYDVKM, per germline. The V end lost 6 bases, the J end lost 3 bases, and 11 bases lay between the germline ends. The CDR3 runs 13 residues. Full variable domain (remainder filled in from reference TRBV28 and TRBJ1-1): DVKVTQSSRYLVKRTGEKVFLECVQDMDHENMFWYRQDPGLGLRLIYFSYDVKMKEKGDIPEGYSVSREKKERFSLILESASTNQTSMYLCASSEERDTEAFFGQGTRLTVV.

The chain is built from TRBV10-2 and TRBJ2-5, with 7 bases aligning to TRBD2. Germline lookup yields CDR1 WSHSY and CDR2 SAAADI. CDR3 length: 14 amino acids. V was pared by 0 bases and J by 4 bases, with 2 bases of the junction left unmatched. This chain's CDR3 is CASSESGGGETQYF. CDR3 in DNA: TGCGCCAGCAGTGAGTCTGGCGGGGGAGAGACCCAGTACTTC.

This chain uses TRBV29-1 with TRBJ1-5, with TRBD1 matching 9 bases. Per the germline V gene, CDR1 is SQVTM and CDR2 is ANQGSEA. The trim removed 5 bases at V and 7 bases at J, leaving 9 bases unmatched. CDR3 size: 14 residues. This CDR3 is CSVKTQGADQPQHF. Written as DNA, the CDR3 is TGCAGCGTTAAGACACAGGGGGCGGACCAGCCCCAGCATTTT.

J is TRBJ1-5 and V is TRBV19; 10 nucleotides line up with TRBD1. V lost 0 bases and J lost 0; bases outside the gene matches: 2. The CDR3 contains 17 residues. Germline V lookup: CDR1 LNHDA, CDR2 SQIVND (reference sequence). CDR3 sequence (DNA): TGTGCCAGTAGTATAGAGCGGGACAGGGGTAGCAATCAGCCCCAGCATTTT. It specifies CASSIERDRGSNQPQHF.

The chain joins TRBV7-3 to TRBJ1-1; D possibly corresponds to TRBD1 (5 bases). This CDR3 comprises 14 residues. Germline values: CDR1 SGHTA, CDR2 FQGTGA. V was clipped by 5 bases and J by 1 base, with 11 bases between them. This CDR3 is CASSNRGTNTEAFF. The CDR3 region has the DNA TGTGCCAGCAGCAACCGGGGGACGAACACTGAAGCTTTCTTT.

The chain uses TRBV5-1 and TRBJ2-3; 10 bases fit TRBD1. Germline V lookup: CDR1 SGHRS, CDR2 YFSETQ. Trimming took 2 bases from V and 5 from J; bases not matched to a gene: 8. This CDR3 has 16 amino acids. The DNA for the CDR3 is TGCGCCAGCAGCTTCGGGACAGGGGTAACCCAAGATACGCAGTATTTT. Its translation is CASSFGTGVTQDTQYF.